The entry below describes one T cell receptor (beta chain). Germline and junction disagree at one end, which may indicate a read error. The data derive from a study of molecular identifiers for immune sequencing clone quantification. TCRdb recomputed calls from the PCR reads with MiXCR, one row per CDR3 protein. The table records over 85,000 distinct CDR3 sequences, under 40% of them present only once. Germline V gives CDR1 MNHEY, CDR2 SVGEGT. The CDR3 contains 14 residues. This TCR came from a human donor in good health. Some libraries in this study had Jurkat cell RNA spiked in. This chain links TRBV6-2 or TRBV6-3 with TRBJ2-7; tentatively, D is TRBD1 (5 bases). Sequenced input: naive CD8+ T cells from blood, with Jurkat cell RNA spiked in. Subset of the sample: FACS-sorted CD8+CD4-CCR7+CD45RA+ naive T cells. The CDR3 DNA sequence: TGTGCCAGCAGTTATGCAGGGCCGTGGAACGAGCAGGACTTC. Translation: CASSYAGPWNEQDF.